Listed here are 28 T cell receptor beta chains from one sample, sequenced in a study of T cell changes during pregnancy in multiple sclerosis. The method was immunoSEQ multiplex PCR; TCRdb's version includes in-frame clones alone and lacks a portion of them. The profile covers 15,000 to 20,000 clones, with around 87% appearing a single time and around an eighth taken by the ten largest. Sequenced material: CD8+ T cells from peripheral blood mononuclear cells, taken in the third trimester of pregnancy. The receptors derive from a female donor in good health, enrolled as a control in a pregnancy study.

Concerning this clone: In the same sample, other DNA sequences code for this CDR3. This chain links TRBV10-3 with TRBJ1-2; the D gene is possibly TRBD1 (5 bases). CDR1 and CDR2 from the germline V gene are ENHRY and SYGVKD. This CDR3 spans 13 amino acids. V was cut by 2 bases and J by 5 bases, with 9 bases left in between. This CDR3 reads CAISEGGYYGYTF. The CDR3 region has the DNA TGTGCCATCAGTGAGGGGGGGTATTATGGCTACACCTTC.

The J gene is TRBJ2-3, the V gene TRBV7-9; 10 nucleotides match TRBD2. The length of the CDR3 is 19 residues. With V trimmed by 5 bases and J by 2 bases, 16 bases remained unmatched. The germline gives CDR1 SEHNR, CDR2 FQNEAQ (reference sequence). The CDR3 protein is CASSPGEAGGRRNTDTQYF. DNA for the CDR3: TGTGCCAGCAGCCCGGGGGAAGCGGGGGGGCGAAGGAACACAGATACGCAGTATTTT.

This chain links TRBV19 with TRBJ1-2, with 9 bases aligning to TRBD1. Germline CDR1 and CDR2: LNHDA and SQIVND (reference sequence). The junction had 10 bases not matched to a gene; V was cut back by 7 bases and J by 7 bases. The CDR3 extends over 14 amino acids. CDR3 in DNA: TGTGCCAGTACTCGAACAGGGGGCGCAAGTGGCTACACCTTC. This codes for CASTRTGGASGYTF.

This CDR3 is CASSLAPEAGELFF. The CDR3, as DNA: TGTGCCAGCAGCTTAGCACCGGAGGCCGGGGAGCTGTTTTTT. This rearrangement joins TRBV7-9 to TRBJ2-2, with a weak D call TRBD2 (5 bases). The CDR3 totals 14 residues. The V gene's germline CDR1 is SEHNR and CDR2 FQNEAQ (reference sequence). Trimming pared 0 bases from V and 6 bases from J, leaving 8 bases between.

The V gene is TRBV6-4, the J gene TRBJ2-1, with TRBD2 matching 10 bases. Germline V CDR1 and CDR2: MRHNA, SNTAGT. The junction had 5 bases not matched to a gene; V was cut back by 0 bases and J by 6 bases. There are 16 residues in the CDR3. CDR3 DNA: TGTGCCAGCAGTGACTCCGCAGCGGGGGGGGGCAATGAGCAGTTCTTC. This encodes CASSDSAAGGGNEQFF.

The V call is TRBV6-5, the J call TRBJ2-2; 7 bases are shared with TRBD1. The V gene end was trimmed by 5 bases and the J gene end by 5 bases; junction bases not matched to a gene: 8. The germline V gene encodes CDR1 MNHEY and CDR2 SVGAGI. The CDR3 loop spans 15 amino acids. CDR3 bases: TGTGCCAGCAGTGCCCGACAGGGTTTAACCGGGGAGCTGTTTTTT. This encodes CASSARQGLTGELFF.

V gene TRBV27 combines with J gene TRBJ1-2; 10 positions agree with TRBD1. This CDR3 has 17 residues. The trim removed 0 bases at V and 6 bases at J, leaving 10 bases unmatched. In germline, CDR1 is MNHEY, CDR2 SMNVEV (reference sequence). The CDR3 loop is CASSLSGPGTGVDGYTF. CDR3 sequence (DNA): TGTGCCAGCAGTTTATCGGGCCCCGGGACAGGGGTCGATGGCTACACCTTC.

This chain links TRBV23-1 with TRBJ2-7; 8 bases match TRBD1. TRBV23-1 is identified as an open reading frame with a role that is uncertain. This CDR3 contains 14 residues. V lost 0 bases to trimming and J lost 6 bases; unmatched junction nucleotides: 4. The CDR3 loop is CASSQSGTGREQYF. The CDR3 DNA sequence: TGCGCCAGCAGTCAATCCGGGACAGGTCGCGAGCAGTACTTC.

This chain connects TRBV28 to TRBJ1-5; D is ambiguous. CDR1 is MDHEN, CDR2 SYDVKM, per germline. CDR3 length: 13 residues. Trimming shortened V by 3 bases and J by 2 bases, and 5 bases separated the two germline ends. CDR3: CASSFGGNQPQHF. In nucleotides, the CDR3 is TGTGCCAGCAGTTTCGGGGGCAATCAGCCCCAGCATTTT.

This clone is deemed medium-sized. The CDR3 bases are TGTGCCAGTCGACAGGGAGGTGAAGCTTTCTTT. Its protein is CASRQGGEAFF. This chain links TRBV19 with TRBJ1-1, with 7 bases aligning to TRBD1. Trimming took 8 bases from V and 7 from J; bases not matched to a gene: 4. Germline-derived CDR1 and CDR2 are LNHDA and SQIVND (reference sequence). There are 11 residues in the CDR3.

This clone was counted once. The gene calls are TRBV19 and TRBJ1-6, with D perhaps TRBD1 (6 bases). In germline, CDR1 is LNHDA, CDR2 SQIVND (reference sequence). The CDR3 has 15 residues. The germline V and J ends were trimmed by 1 base and 10 bases, with 14 bases remaining between them. The CDR3 DNA follows: TGTGCCAGTAGTATAGCGCAGGACAGTCGATCACCCCTCCACTTT. The encoded protein is CASSIAQDSRSPLHF.

V is TRBV19 and J is TRBJ2-1, with 8 bases aligning to TRBD2. The CDR3 runs to 13 residues. Germline V lookup: CDR1 LNHDA, CDR2 SQIVND (reference sequence). V lost 5 bases, J lost 9 bases, and 6 bases stayed unmatched. The CDR3, as DNA: TGTGCCAGTAGTCCTCGGGGGGGGCTTGAGCAGTTCTTC. This codes for CASSPRGGLEQFF. The full variable domain, rest sourced from reference TRBV19 and TRBJ2-1, is DGGITQSPKYLFRKEGQNVTLSCEQNLNHDAMYWYRQDPGQGLRLIYYSQIVNDFQKGDIAEGYSVSREKKESFPLTVTSAQKNPTAFYLCASSPRGGLEQFFGPGTRLTVL.

The rearrangement joins TRBV5-6 to TRBJ1-1, with D perhaps matching TRBD1 (5 bases). Germline CDR1 SGHDT, CDR2 YYEEEE. The CDR3 is 14 amino acids. V was trimmed by 0 bases and J by 1 base, leaving 7 bases between them. The CDR3 DNA reads TGTGCCAGCAGCTTGGGACAGCGGAACACTGAAGCTTTCTTT. Protein product: CASSLGQRNTEAFF.

The chain employs TRBV7-8 and TRBJ2-7, with D tentatively TRBD2 (5 bases). V gave up 5 bases and J gave up 0 bases, with 11 bases separating them. This CDR3 has 14 residues. CDR1 and CDR2 from the germline V gene are SGHVS and FQNEAQ. CDR3 protein: CASSPASISYEQYF. The CDR3 DNA follows: TGTGCCAGCAGCCCGGCTAGCATCTCCTACGAGCAGTACTTC. Full variable domain (missing parts from reference TRBV7-8 and TRBJ2-7): GAGVSQSPRYKVAKRGQDVALRCDPISGHVSLFWYQQALGQGPEFLTYFQNEAQLDKSGLPSDRFFAERPEGSVSTLKIQRTQQEDSAVYLCASSPASISYEQYFGPGTRLTVT.

The chain links TRBV30 to TRBJ2-5; the match to TRBD1 covers 9 bases. This CDR3 comprises 15 residues. V was pared by 1 base and J by 0 bases, with 3 bases of the junction left unmatched. CDR1 and CDR2 from the germline V gene are GTSNPN and SVGIG (reference sequence). As DNA, the CDR3 is TGTGCCTGGAGTGGATACAGGGGGCACCAAGAGACCCAGTACTTC. It encodes CAWSGYRGHQETQYF.

The CDR3: CASSLDPGTSAPGEQFF. CDR3 nucleotides: TGTGCCAGCAGCTTAGACCCCGGGACTAGCGCCCCCGGTGAGCAGTTCTTC. The V gene is TRBV13, the J gene TRBJ2-1; 10 nucleotides agree with TRBD2. The CDR3 contains 17 residues. The V and J ends lost 1 base and 9 bases, in that order; junction bases with no gene match: 12. Germline V gives CDR1 PRHDT, CDR2 FYEKMQ (reference sequence). The full variable domain, with the rest looked up from reference TRBV13 and TRBJ2-1, is AAGVIQSPRHLIKEKRETATLKCYPIPRHDTVYWYQQGPGQDPQFLISFYEKMQSDKGSIPDRFSAQQFSDYHSELNMSSLELGDSALYFCASSLDPGTSAPGEQFFGPGTRLTVL.

This clone ranks as medium-sized. The chain recombines TRBV7-8 with TRBJ1-5; TRBD1 is a possible D gene (6 bases). CDR1 SGHVS and CDR2 FQNEAQ come from the germline V gene. The CDR3 spans 16 residues. The germline V and J ends were trimmed by 1 base and 0 bases, with 10 bases remaining between them. For the CDR3, the DNA is TGTGCCAGCAGCTTAGAGGGGGAAGATAGCAATCAGCCCCAGCATTTT. Amino acids: CASSLEGEDSNQPQHF.

The V gene is TRBV9, the J gene TRBJ1-1; 9 bases agree with TRBD1. CDR1 and CDR2 (germline): SGDLS, YYNGEE. The CDR3 totals 13 residues. J lost 4 bases, V lost 4 bases, and 2 bases had no gene match. The CDR3 reads CASSSTGGTEAFF. In DNA, the CDR3 is TGTGCCAGCAGCTCGACAGGGGGCACTGAAGCTTTCTTT.

Turning to this clone: A read error may produce the germline difference seen at one junction end. The rearrangement links TRBV5-1 to TRBJ2-7; perhaps TRBD2 as D (6 bases). CDR1 is SGHRS, CDR2 YFSETQ, per germline. This CDR3 is built from 12 residues. In DNA, the CDR3 is TGCGCCAGCAGGGGAGAGGACGGGACTGGGGACTTC. The encoded protein is CASRGEDGTGDF. Full variable domain (rest looked up from reference TRBV5-1 and TRBJ2-7): KAGVTQTPRYLIKTRGQQVTLSCSPISGHRSVSWYQQTPGQGLQFLFEYFSETQRNKGNFPGRFSGRQFSNSRSEMNVSTLELGDSALYLCASRGEDGTGDFGPGTRLTVT.

This clone was detected once. CDR3 bases: TGTGCCAGCAGCTCTCTTGGGACTAGCGGGAGCACCGGGGAGCTGTTTTTT. Translating gives CASSSLGTSGSTGELFF. The chain combines TRBV11-3 with TRBJ2-2; TRBD2 matches 14 bases. The junction had 5 bases not matched to a gene; V was cut back by 4 bases and J by 4 bases. The CDR3 has 17 amino acids. Germline CDR1 is SGHNT and CDR2 is YENEEA.

The chain carries TRBV7-3 and TRBJ2-2; D is perhaps TRBD1 (6 bases). CDR3 length: 17 residues. Germline loops: CDR1 SGHTA, CDR2 FQGTGA. V dropped 3 bases and J dropped 7 bases, with 21 bases sitting between them. The CDR3 region has the DNA TGTGCCAGCAGCTTGACCCCCTGGAGTGGGGGCATCGGGGAGCTGTTTTTT. It codes for CASSLTPWSGGIGELFF.

In this sample, this clone turned up a few times. The rearrangement uses TRBV5-6 and TRBJ1-6; TRBD1 is a possible D gene (6 bases). V lost 4 bases and J lost 5, with 13 bases in between. The CDR3 length is 15 residues. Germline assignment: CDR1 SGHDT and CDR2 YYEEEE. The CDR3 sequence: CASSRGQLDNSPLHF. In nucleotides, the CDR3 is TGTGCCAGCAGCCGCGGACAGTTAGATAATTCACCCCTCCACTTT.

This clone occurred once. The rearrangement links TRBV19 to TRBJ1-2, with TRBD1 as a possible D gene (5 bases). This CDR3 region has 11 residues. The V end lost 10 bases, the J end lost 7 bases, and 13 bases lay between the germline ends. The germline CDR1 and CDR2 sequences are LNHDA and SQIVND (reference sequence). CDR3 amino acids: CATGGESGYTF. CDR3 DNA: TGTGCCACTGGGGGGGAGTCTGGCTACACCTTC.

The chain couples TRBV7-2 to TRBJ2-3; 9 nucleotides align to TRBD2. V was clipped by 1 base and J by 0 bases; unmatched bases: 2. This CDR3 is built from 16 residues. Germline V gives CDR1 SGHTA, CDR2 FQGNSA. CDR3 in amino acids: CASSLVSGGSTDTQYF. In nucleotides, the CDR3 is TGTGCCAGCAGCTTAGTTAGCGGGGGCAGCACAGATACGCAGTATTTT.

The V call is TRBV25-1, the J call TRBJ2-7, with TRBD1 identical over 7 bases. The CDR3 runs to 12 residues. The V gene's germline CDR1 is MGHDK and CDR2 SYGVNS. After removal of 6 bases from V and 5 bases from J, the junction contained 4 bases not matched to a gene. The CDR3 loop reads CASRTGSDEQYF. Written as DNA, the CDR3 is TGTGCCAGCAGGACAGGGAGCGACGAGCAGTACTTC.

This chain joins TRBV6-1 and TRBJ1-2, with 11 bases identical to TRBD1. From germline, CDR1 is MNHNS and CDR2 SASEGT. The CDR3 consists of 15 residues. The J segment lost 4 bases and the V segment lost 0 bases, leaving 1 base of the junction unmatched. The CDR3 spells CASSEAGTGGYGYTF. In DNA form, the CDR3 reads TGTGCCAGCAGTGAAGCCGGGACAGGGGGCTATGGCTACACCTTC.

V and J are TRBV6-1 and TRBJ1-1; perhaps TRBD1 as D (6 bases). V gave up 10 bases and J gave up 4 bases, with 19 bases separating them. This CDR3 is 14 amino acids long. Germline-derived CDR1 and CDR2 are MNHNS and SASEGT. CDR3 nucleotide sequence: TGTGCCACCAAGTTGGGGGCCGAGGGCACTGAAGCTTTCTTT. Protein product: CATKLGAEGTEAFF.

The chain couples TRBV5-8 to TRBJ2-3; tentative D call: TRBD2 (5 bases). Between the trimmed V and J ends, which lost 2 bases and 4 bases, there was a span of 14 bases. The germline gives CDR1 SGHTS, CDR2 YDEGEE. The CDR3 has 15 residues. CDR3 nucleotides: TGTGCCAGCAGCTTCGGGGTTAGCTACCCAGATACGCAGTATTTT. It specifies CASSFGVSYPDTQYF.